These 11 T cell receptor beta chains came from one sample sequenced in a study of shared clonotypes between healthy human individuals. Terminally differentiated effector memory CD45RA+ cells were excluded from the naive CD8 cells, which were CD45RO-negative and positively selected for CCR7. The table came from immunoSEQ multiplex PCR; TCRdb's copy has only in-frame clones and leaves some out. Of about 680,000 clones listed, about 92% were seen once; the top ten hold approximately 22%. The sample consisted of naive CD8+ T cells sorted from blood. The source is a man aged 25 to 40 in good health.

This clone was seen once. The CDR3 protein is CASRGLAGPDTQYF. CDR3 nucleotides: TGTGCCAGCAGGGGGCTAGCGGGCCCAGATACGCAGTATTTT. This chain uses TRBV2 with TRBJ2-3; TRBD2 aligns across 8 bases. Germline-derived CDR1 and CDR2 are SNHLY and FYNNEI. CDR3 length: 14 residues. Germline trimming cut 6 bases from V and 4 bases from J; bases unmatched to any gene: 6.

The rearrangement uses TRBV5-8 and TRBJ1-4; 7 bases are a match to TRBD1. The CDR3 consists of 18 residues. Germline loops: CDR1 SGHTS, CDR2 YDEGEE. The junction had 12 bases not matched to a gene; V was cut back by 4 bases and J by 0 bases. The CDR3 sequence: CASSRTPRTGATNEKLFF. CDR3 nucleotides: TGTGCCAGCAGCCGGACTCCTAGGACAGGAGCAACTAATGAAAAACTGTTTTTT.

The chain uses TRBV5-4 and TRBJ2-2; TRBD2 is a possible D gene (6 bases). V shed 0 bases and J shed 5 bases, with 17 bases lying between them. CDR3 length: 17 residues. Germline CDR1 is SGHNT and CDR2 is YYREEE (reference sequence). CDR3 sequence: CASSLVFSGGATGELFF. CDR3 coding DNA: TGTGCCAGCAGCTTGGTGTTTAGCGGAGGCGCAACCGGGGAGCTGTTTTTT.

The rearrangement links TRBV4-1 to TRBJ2-7; the match to TRBD1 covers 11 bases. Germline values: CDR1 MGHRA, CDR2 YSYEKL. The ends lost 1 base at V and 2 bases at J; junction bases unmatched: 7. This CDR3 has 17 amino acids. The CDR3 is CASSQGRWGQGAYEQYF. The CDR3 DNA reads as TGCGCCAGCAGCCAAGGTCGGTGGGGACAGGGGGCCTACGAGCAGTACTTC.

The chain couples TRBV5-1 to TRBJ2-5; 13 bases are shared with TRBD2. From germline, CDR1 is SGHRS and CDR2 YFSETQ. The junction had 10 bases not matched to a gene; V was cut back by 3 bases and J by 5 bases. The CDR3 has 17 amino acids. Here the CDR3 reads CASSYGLAGVVIETQYF. DNA for the CDR3: TGCGCCAGCAGCTATGGACTAGCGGGAGTGGTTATTGAGACCCAGTACTTC. The full variable domain, with the rest looked up from reference TRBV5-1 and TRBJ2-5, is KAGVTQTPRYLIKTRGQQVTLSCSPISGHRSVSWYQQTPGQGLQFLFEYFSETQRNKGNFPGRFSGRQFSNSRSEMNVSTLELGDSALYLCASSYGLAGVVIETQYFGPGTRLLVL.

This chain connects TRBV5-6 to TRBJ2-3; tentatively, D is TRBD1 or TRBD2 (5 bases each). Germline-derived CDR1 and CDR2 are SGHDT and YYEEEE. V was trimmed by 6 bases and J by 2 bases, leaving 22 bases between them. The CDR3 extends over 17 amino acids. The CDR3 here is CASTPSGTTYPTDTQYF. CDR3 DNA: TGTGCCAGCACCCCGTCGGGGACCACGTACCCCACAGATACGCAGTATTTT.

This clone was recorded a few times. The rearrangement uses TRBV6-1 and TRBJ1-5; 10 nucleotides align to TRBD1. With 4 bases clipped from V and 0 bases from J, the junction kept 9 bases outside the gene matches. The CDR3 totals 18 residues. Germline loops: CDR1 MNHNS, CDR2 SASEGT. CDR3 sequence (DNA): TGTGCCAGCAGTGTGGCGCGGGACAGGGGTTATAGCAATCAGCCCCAGCATTTT. Translation gives CASSVARDRGYSNQPQHF.

The gene calls are TRBV11-2 and TRBJ2-7; the D gene is possibly TRBD2 (5 bases). The ends were cut back, 5 bases at V and 2 bases at J, with 16 bases in the middle. Germline V gives CDR1 SGHAT, CDR2 FQNNGV. This CDR3 spans 15 amino acids. The CDR3 region is CASSINGGYPYEQYF. CDR3 DNA sequence: TGTGCCAGCAGCATCAACGGAGGATACCCCTACGAGCAGTACTTC.

This clone was picked up a small number of times. The V gene is TRBV2, the J gene TRBJ1-5; D perhaps matches TRBD1 (5 bases). The germline gives CDR1 SNHLY, CDR2 FYNNEI. The CDR3 is 15 amino acids. V lost 5 bases and J lost 2, with 13 bases in between. The CDR3 coding sequence is TGTGCCAGCAGTCAAGGAGGAGGGGGCAATCAGCCCCAGCATTTT. Translation: CASSQGGGGNQPQHF. Using reference TRBV2 and TRBJ1-5 for the parts outside the CDR3, the full variable domain is EPEVTQTPSHQVTQMGQEVILRCVPISNHLYFYWYRQILGQKVEFLVSFYNNEISEKSEIFDDQFSVERPDGSNFTLKIRSTKLEDSAMYFCASSQGGGGNQPQHFGDGTRLSIL.

The V and J genes are TRBV6-1 and TRBJ1-2; 9 nucleotides agree with TRBD1. There are 15 residues in the CDR3. Per the germline V gene, CDR1 is MNHNS and CDR2 is SASEGT. Trimming removed 5 bases from V and 4 bases from J; junction bases left unmatched: 8. The CDR3 sequence is CASSQGGTGFYGYTF. CDR3 nucleotides: TGTGCCAGCAGTCAAGGGGGGACAGGGTTCTATGGCTACACCTTC.

The CDR3 DNA reads as TGTGCCAGCAGCCAATTGGAAGAGACCCAGTACTTC. This translates into CASSQLEETQYF. V usage is TRBV16 and J usage is TRBJ2-5; D unclear. Per the germline V gene, CDR1 is KGHSY and CDR2 is FQNENV. CDR3 length: 12 amino acids. Trimming removed 1 base at V and 3 bases at J, with 3 bases between.